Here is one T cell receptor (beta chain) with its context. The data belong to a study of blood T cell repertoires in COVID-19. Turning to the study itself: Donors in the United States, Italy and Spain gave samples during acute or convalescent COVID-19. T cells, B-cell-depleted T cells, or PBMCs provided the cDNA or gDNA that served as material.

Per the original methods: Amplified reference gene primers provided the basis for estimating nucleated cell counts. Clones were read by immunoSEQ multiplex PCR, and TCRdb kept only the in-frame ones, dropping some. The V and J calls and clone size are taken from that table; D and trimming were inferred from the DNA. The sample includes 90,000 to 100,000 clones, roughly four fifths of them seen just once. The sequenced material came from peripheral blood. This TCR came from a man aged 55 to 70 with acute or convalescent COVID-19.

CDR3 sequence reads: CASSLGVTGDYGYTF. CDR3 nucleotides: TGTGCCAGCAGCTTGGGGGTGACAGGGGATTATGGCTACACCTTC. V and J are TRBV5-5 and TRBJ1-2; 8 positions agree with TRBD1. The J segment lost 5 bases and the V segment lost 0 bases, leaving 6 bases of the junction unmatched. Germline V CDR1 and CDR2: SGHKS, YYEKEE (reference sequence). The CDR3 is 15 amino acids.